The rows below give T cell receptor beta chains drawn from one sample of a study of cytomegalovirus exposure and HLA in healthy donors. This table comes from immunoSEQ multiplex PCR, and its TCRdb copy is limited to in-frame clones, with some not included. The profile shows about 120,000 clones, more than 65% of them singletons. Sequenced sample: PBMCs. These receptors came from a man between 18 and 35 years old in good health and CMV-seronegative. Each CDR3 is given with its conserved first and last residue. The order of the fields is J gene, V gene, D gene, CDR3 length, clone size, CDR3 protein, CDR3 DNA. A D gene is named only where the DNA matches it firmly. Not all rows give a size; the values are once, few, many and, for expanded clones, a class.

J gene: TRBJ2-1; V gene: TRBV4-3; D gene: -; CDR3 length: 13; clone size: -; CDR3 protein: CASSSALGVGSVF; CDR3 DNA: TGCGCCAGCAGCTCAGCCTTAGGGGTGGGTTCAGTCTTC
J gene: TRBJ2-3; V gene: TRBV19; D gene: -; CDR3 length: 15; clone size: -; CDR3 protein: CASSKSPGMTDTQYF; CDR3 DNA: TGTGCCAGTAGTAAGAGCCCGGGAATGACAGATACGCAGTATTTT
J gene: TRBJ2-7; V gene: TRBV27; D gene: TRBD2; CDR3 length: 18; clone size: -; CDR3 protein: CASSLGVLRRGSSYEQYF; CDR3 DNA: TGTGCCAGCAGTTTAGGAGTCCTAAGGCGGGGGAGCTCCTACGAGCAGTACTTC
J gene: TRBJ1-5; V gene: TRBV6-1; D gene: -; CDR3 length: 15; clone size: -; CDR3 protein: CASVSEIFSNQPQHF; CDR3 DNA: TGTGCCAGTGTTTCGGAGATCTTTAGCAATCAGCCCCAGCATTTT
J gene: TRBJ1-2; V gene: TRBV19; D gene: TRBD1; CDR3 length: 15; clone size: -; CDR3 protein: CASSPLLGGNYGYTF; CDR3 DNA: TGTGCCAGTAGTCCCCTCCTAGGGGGCAACTATGGCTACACCTTC
J gene: TRBJ1-4; V gene: TRBV5-1; D gene: -; CDR3 length: 15; clone size: -; CDR3 protein: CASRGAGAANEKLFF; CDR3 DNA: TGCGCCAGCAGGGGAGCAGGAGCGGCTAATGAAAAACTGTTTTTT
J gene: TRBJ2-3; V gene: TRBV7-8; D gene: TRBD2; CDR3 length: 12; clone size: -; CDR3 protein: CASSTRLATQYF; CDR3 DNA: TGTGCCAGCAGCACCCGACTAGCGACGCAGTATTTT
J gene: TRBJ2-7; V gene: TRBV4-1; D gene: -; CDR3 length: 14; clone size: -; CDR3 protein: CASSQVGALGEQYF; CDR3 DNA: TGCGCCAGCAGCCAAGTTGGGGCACTGGGAGAGCAGTACTTC
J gene: TRBJ2-5; V gene: TRBV9; D gene: TRBD2; CDR3 length: 16; clone size: -; CDR3 protein: CASSEGRGGLSETQYF; CDR3 DNA: TGTGCCAGCAGCGAGGGGCGGGGGGGCCTTTCAGAGACCCAGTACTTC
J gene: TRBJ2-1; V gene: TRBV4-3; D gene: -; CDR3 length: 15; clone size: -; CDR3 protein: CASSQEERVYNEQFF; CDR3 DNA: TGCGCCAGCAGCCAAGAAGAACGGGTCTACAATGAGCAGTTCTTC
J gene: TRBJ2-7; V gene: TRBV6-6; D gene: TRBD1; CDR3 length: 16; clone size: -; CDR3 protein: CASSSLTGTGPYEQYF; CDR3 DNA: TGTGCCAGCAGCTCCCTCACCGGGACAGGGCCCTACGAGCAGTACTTC
J gene: TRBJ1-2; V gene: TRBV2; D gene: TRBD1; CDR3 length: 15; clone size: -; CDR3 protein: CASSETRTGDYGYTF; CDR3 DNA: TGTGCCAGCAGCGAGACCCGTACAGGGGACTATGGCTACACCTTC
J gene: TRBJ1-1; V gene: TRBV15; D gene: TRBD1; CDR3 length: 14; clone size: few; CDR3 protein: CATSRKGAESEAFF; CDR3 DNA: TGTGCCACCAGCAGAAAGGGGGCAGAGTCTGAAGCTTTCTTT
J gene: TRBJ2-5; V gene: TRBV28; D gene: -; CDR3 length: 11; clone size: -; CDR3 protein: CASSFEETQYF; CDR3 DNA: TGTGCCAGCAGTTTTGAGGAGACCCAGTACTTC
J gene: TRBJ1-2; V gene: TRBV5-5; D gene: TRBD1; CDR3 length: 14; clone size: -; CDR3 protein: CASSLDRGSYGYTF; CDR3 DNA: TGTGCCAGCAGCCTAGACAGGGGGTCTTATGGCTACACCTTC
J gene: TRBJ1-6; V gene: TRBV19; D gene: -; CDR3 length: 15; clone size: -; CDR3 protein: CASSMGRGSNSPLHF; CDR3 DNA: TGTGCCAGTAGTATGGGCAGGGGAAGTAATTCACCCCTCCACTTT
J gene: TRBJ1-1; V gene: TRBV4-1; D gene: -; CDR3 length: 14; clone size: -; CDR3 protein: CASSHPDRNTEAFF; CDR3 DNA: TGCGCCAGCAGCCACCCGGACAGGAACACTGAAGCTTTCTTT
J gene: TRBJ2-1; V gene: TRBV2; D gene: TRBD1; CDR3 length: 15; clone size: -; CDR3 protein: CASSTGTGGADEQFF; CDR3 DNA: TGTGCCAGCAGTACCGGGACAGGGGGGGCTGATGAGCAGTTCTTC
J gene: TRBJ1-1; V gene: TRBV5-5; D gene: TRBD1; CDR3 length: 14; clone size: -; CDR3 protein: CASRWTGGETEAFF; CDR3 DNA: TGTGCCAGCAGGTGGACAGGGGGTGAGACTGAAGCTTTCTTT
J gene: TRBJ2-7; V gene: TRBV6-1; D gene: -; CDR3 length: 15; clone size: once; CDR3 protein: CASSELAETPYEQYF; CDR3 DNA: TGTGCCAGCAGTGAATTAGCGGAAACCCCCTACGAGCAGTACTTC
J gene: TRBJ2-3; V gene: TRBV2; D gene: TRBD2; CDR3 length: 14; clone size: -; CDR3 protein: CAINPGLAFHTQYF; CDR3 DNA: TGTGCCATCAACCCCGGACTAGCGTTCCATACGCAGTATTTT
J gene: TRBJ2-7; V gene: TRBV5-1; D gene: -; CDR3 length: 16; clone size: -; CDR3 protein: CASSGAVDTRSYEQYF; CDR3 DNA: TGCGCCAGCAGCGGGGCCGTTGACACGCGCTCCTACGAGCAGTACTTC
J gene: TRBJ2-7; V gene: TRBV6-1; D gene: TRBD1; CDR3 length: 15; clone size: -; CDR3 protein: CASTFGTGDFYEQYF; CDR3 DNA: TGTGCCAGCACCTTCGGGACAGGTGATTTCTACGAGCAGTACTTC
J gene: TRBJ1-1; V gene: TRBV29-1; D gene: TRBD1; CDR3 length: 15; clone size: -; CDR3 protein: CSVEVTGQTNTEAFF; CDR3 DNA: TGCAGCGTTGAGGTGACAGGGCAAACAAACACTGAAGCTTTCTTT
J gene: TRBJ2-1; V gene: TRBV5-8; D gene: TRBD1; CDR3 length: 16; clone size: -; CDR3 protein: CASSLNRAGGDNEQFF; CDR3 DNA: TGTGCCAGCAGCTTGAATAGGGCAGGGGGTGACAATGAGCAGTTCTTC
J gene: TRBJ1-2; V gene: TRBV18; D gene: -; CDR3 length: 13; clone size: -; CDR3 protein: CASSPGQNVGYTF; CDR3 DNA: TGTGCCAGCTCACCCGGACAGAATGTTGGCTACACCTTC
J gene: TRBJ1-2; V gene: TRBV7-9; D gene: -; CDR3 length: 16; clone size: -; CDR3 protein: CASSLALRTGGYGYTF; CDR3 DNA: TGTGCCAGCAGCTTAGCGCTAAGAACAGGTGGCTATGGCTACACCTTC
J gene: TRBJ2-1; V gene: TRBV5-1; D gene: TRBD2; CDR3 length: 18; clone size: -; CDR3 protein: CASSFPSTGTSSYNEQFF; CDR3 DNA: TGCGCCAGCAGCTTCCCCTCCACCGGGACTAGCTCCTACAATGAGCAGTTCTTC
J gene: TRBJ2-5; V gene: TRBV10-3; D gene: -; CDR3 length: 11; clone size: -; CDR3 protein: CATRTQEAQYF; CDR3 DNA: TGTGCCACCCGTACTCAAGAGGCCCAGTACTTC
J gene: TRBJ2-2; V gene: TRBV2; D gene: TRBD1; CDR3 length: 17; clone size: -; CDR3 protein: CASSWDRGVANTGELFF; CDR3 DNA: TGTGCCAGCAGTTGGGACAGGGGGGTCGCGAACACCGGGGAGCTGTTTTTT
J gene: TRBJ2-5; V gene: TRBV15; D gene: -; CDR3 length: 14; clone size: once; CDR3 protein: CATSRDKGPETQYF; CDR3 DNA: TGTGCCACCAGCAGAGATAAGGGGCCGGAGACCCAGTACTTC
J gene: TRBJ2-7; V gene: TRBV9; D gene: TRBD1; CDR3 length: 14; clone size: -; CDR3 protein: CASSGGTGQGEQYF; CDR3 DNA: TGTGCCAGCAGCGGCGGGACAGGGCAAGGCGAGCAGTACTTC
J gene: TRBJ1-2; V gene: TRBV5-4; D gene: -; CDR3 length: 14; clone size: -; CDR3 protein: CASSLDSWGGGYTF; CDR3 DNA: TGTGCCAGCAGCTTGGACTCTTGGGGAGGAGGCTACACCTTC
J gene: TRBJ1-1; V gene: TRBV25-1; D gene: -; CDR3 length: 11; clone size: few; CDR3 protein: CASKEDGEAFF; CDR3 DNA: TGTGCCAGCAAGGAGGACGGTGAAGCTTTCTTT
J gene: TRBJ2-7; V gene: TRBV6-5; D gene: TRBD1; CDR3 length: 16; clone size: few; CDR3 protein: CASSSGTANAPYEQYF; CDR3 DNA: TGTGCCAGCAGTTCAGGGACAGCCAACGCTCCCTACGAGCAGTACTTC
J gene: TRBJ2-3; V gene: TRBV11-3; D gene: TRBD2; CDR3 length: 16; clone size: -; CDR3 protein: CASSSGLAGASDTQYF; CDR3 DNA: TGTGCCAGCAGCTCCGGACTAGCGGGGGCCTCAGATACGCAGTATTTT
J gene: TRBJ2-2; V gene: TRBV2; D gene: TRBD1; CDR3 length: 14; clone size: -; CDR3 protein: CASGPRQGTGELFF; CDR3 DNA: TGTGCCAGCGGGCCCAGACAGGGCACCGGGGAGCTGTTTTTT
J gene: TRBJ2-6; V gene: TRBV5-1; D gene: -; CDR3 length: 16; clone size: -; CDR3 protein: CASSLGLPSGANVLTF; CDR3 DNA: TGCGCCAGCAGCTTGGGACTCCCCTCTGGGGCCAACGTCCTGACTTTC
J gene: TRBJ1-2; V gene: TRBV2; D gene: -; CDR3 length: 13; clone size: once; CDR3 protein: CASTTRAGGGYTF; CDR3 DNA: TGTGCCAGCACGACCCGTGCCGGCGGTGGCTACACCTTC
J gene: TRBJ2-5; V gene: TRBV7-9; D gene: TRBD1; CDR3 length: 16; clone size: -; CDR3 protein: CASSSGWTGGLETQYF; CDR3 DNA: TGTGCCAGCAGCTCAGGTTGGACAGGGGGCTTAGAGACCCAGTACTTC
J gene: TRBJ2-1; V gene: TRBV27; D gene: -; CDR3 length: 14; clone size: -; CDR3 protein: CASSARSGYNEQFF; CDR3 DNA: TGTGCCAGCAGTGCCCGCAGCGGGTACAATGAGCAGTTCTTC
J gene: TRBJ1-2; V gene: TRBV19; D gene: -; CDR3 length: 13; clone size: once; CDR3 protein: CASSINSNYGYTF; CDR3 DNA: TGTGCCAGTAGTATTAACAGTAACTATGGCTACACCTTC
J gene: TRBJ1-5; V gene: TRBV4-1; D gene: TRBD1; CDR3 length: 16; clone size: -; CDR3 protein: CASSQVGTGINQPQHF; CDR3 DNA: TGCGCCAGCAGCCAAGTTGGGACAGGTATCAATCAGCCCCAGCATTTT
J gene: TRBJ2-2; V gene: TRBV4-3; D gene: -; CDR3 length: 14; clone size: -; CDR3 protein: CASSQTAGPGELFF; CDR3 DNA: TGCGCCAGCAGCCAAACTGCGGGGCCCGGGGAGCTGTTTTTT
J gene: TRBJ1-3; V gene: TRBV10-3; D gene: TRBD1; CDR3 length: 16; clone size: -; CDR3 protein: CAITDIGTGSGNTIYF; CDR3 DNA: TGTGCCATCACTGATATCGGGACAGGGTCTGGAAACACCATATATTTT
J gene: TRBJ1-1; V gene: TRBV5-1; D gene: -; CDR3 length: 13; clone size: -; CDR3 protein: CASSLYMNTEAFF; CDR3 DNA: TGCGCCAGCAGCTTGTACATGAACACTGAAGCTTTCTTT
J gene: TRBJ1-5; V gene: TRBV27; D gene: TRBD1; CDR3 length: 16; clone size: -; CDR3 protein: CASSFARGTGNQPQHF; CDR3 DNA: TGTGCCAGCAGTTTCGCCCGAGGGACAGGTAATCAGCCCCAGCATTTT
J gene: TRBJ2-7; V gene: TRBV11-1; D gene: TRBD2; CDR3 length: 16; clone size: -; CDR3 protein: CASSGSRAGLSYEQYF; CDR3 DNA: TGTGCCAGCAGCGGAAGTCGAGCGGGGCTCTCCTACGAGCAGTACTTC
J gene: TRBJ2-3; V gene: TRBV5-6; D gene: TRBD2; CDR3 length: 17; clone size: -; CDR3 protein: CASSFSGGLTSTDTQYF; CDR3 DNA: TGTGCCAGCAGCTTTAGCGGGGGGCTAACTAGCACAGATACGCAGTATTTT
J gene: TRBJ2-7; V gene: TRBV7-9; D gene: TRBD2; CDR3 length: 14; clone size: once; CDR3 protein: CASSFSGGPREQYF; CDR3 DNA: TGTGCCAGCAGCTTTAGCGGGGGCCCGCGGGAGCAGTACTTC
J gene: TRBJ1-1; V gene: TRBV19; D gene: TRBD1; CDR3 length: 13; clone size: -; CDR3 protein: CASTTGGALEAFF; CDR3 DNA: TGTGCCAGTACCACAGGGGGTGCGTTGGAAGCTTTCTTT
J gene: TRBJ1-2; V gene: TRBV18; D gene: -; CDR3 length: 13; clone size: once; CDR3 protein: CASSPGRGNGYTF; CDR3 DNA: TGTGCCAGCTCACCAGGGAGGGGGAATGGCTACACCTTC